This entry concerns a single TCR beta chain. Its antigen remains unknown. The data are from a study of chemoradiotherapy in HPV16-positive cancers. Broader study findings: Better recurrence-free survival went with HPV-responsive T-cell expansion in HPV16-positive patients. Candidate HPV-specific clones and E7-related TCR motifs grew in tumor during treatment.

CDR1 and CDR2 (germline): MNHEY, SVGAGI. V dropped 8 bases and J dropped 3 bases, with 13 bases sitting between them. The CDR3 sequence is 13 residues long. Clones were read by immunoSEQ multiplex PCR, and TCRdb kept only the in-frame ones, dropping some. The table records just under 40,000 clones, more than 75% of them present only once. Samples were taken several times over chemoradiotherapy. The rearrangement links TRBV6-5 to TRBJ1-2; unclear D gene. Sequencing used blood, obtained from a patient who underwent chemoradiotherapy. The receptor's source is a human donor with HPV-associated anogenital cancer. The CDR3 bases are TGTGCCAGCGGGAGGGCGAGGGACTATGGCTACACCTTC. Its translation is CASGRARDYGYTF.